Included here is one T cell receptor (beta chain) sequence, with context. V shed 4 bases and J shed 1 base, with 11 bases lying between them. The CDR3 loop spans 14 amino acids. The germline CDR1 and CDR2 sequences are SGHNT and YYREEE (reference sequence). This entry is derived from a study of T cells after posttransplantation cyclophosphamide. TCRdb's copy holds only in-frame clones and misses some; the assay was immunoSEQ multiplex PCR. Of fewer than 40,000 clones detected, about nine tenths appear once; the ten largest clones hold less than 0.25%. The naive gate required viable CD3+CD4+ or CD3+CD8+ cells with CCR7+CD45RA+CD45RO-CD95-CD27+CD28+ phenotype.

This rearrangement joins TRBV5-4 to TRBJ2-5, with D possibly matching TRBD2 (5 bases). This receptor was obtained from a woman aged 60 to 75 in good health, CMV-negative, and a related stem cell transplant donor. Specimen: naive CD4+ T cells sorted from PBMCs. CDR3 residues: CASSPGLVQETQYF. The CDR3 nucleotides read TGTGCCAGCAGCCCTGGACTGGTCCAAGAGACCCAGTACTTC.